A selection of T cell receptor beta chains follows, all from one sample in a study of early T cells in non-severe SARS-CoV-2 infection. MiXCR, applied by TCRdb to the 5' RACE reads, yields one record per CDR3 protein. The data contain tens of thousands of distinct CDR3 sequences, roughly a tenth of them singletons. The sequenced sample was whole blood. The source is an adult who was a healthcare worker with PCR-confirmed SARS-CoV-2 infection or an uninfected control (not recorded which). CDR3s include the opening cysteine and the closing phenylalanine or tryptophan. A D gene is named only where the DNA matches it firmly. The size of a clone is reported for some rows only, either as once, few or many, or as a class for expanded clones.

V	length	size	D	J	DNA	CDR3
TRBV12-3/TRBV12-4	14	many	NA	TRBJ1-1	TGTGCCAGCAGACCAGCGCCCCGTAAGCCTGAAGCTTTCTTT	CASRPAPRKPEAFF
TRBV29-1	10	few	NA	TRBJ2-2	TGCAGCGCCAGGGCCGGGGAGCTGTTTTTT	CSARAGELFF
TRBV10-3	15	many	TRBD2	TRBJ2-7	TGTGCCATCAGTGAAACTAGCGGGAGTGGCCACGAGCAGTACTTC	CAISETSGSGHEQYF
TRBV24-1	13	many	NA	TRBJ1-2	TGTGCCACCAGCCGGGACACGGTCTATGGCTACACCTTC	CATSRDTVYGYTF
TRBV10-3	16	few	NA	TRBJ2-5	TGTGCCATCAGTGAAGGTCCGGCAGGCCCCCAAGAGACCCAGTACTTC	CAISEGPAGPQETQYF
TRBV7-3	14	many	NA	TRBJ1-1	TGTGCCAGCAGCCCACAGGGAATGAACACTGAAGCTTTCTTT	CASSPQGMNTEAFF
TRBV19	14	many	NA	TRBJ1-5	TGTGCCAGTAGTTCGACGGGAGGCAATCAGCCCCAGCATTTT	CASSSTGGNQPQHF
TRBV27	16	many	TRBD2	TRBJ2-1	TGTGCCAGCAGTTTATCGACTAGCGGCACCTACAATGAGCAGTTCTTC	CASSLSTSGTYNEQFF
TRBV18	14	NA	NA	TRBJ2-2	TGTGCCAGCTCACAGGGAATTAACACCGGGGAGCTGTTTTTT	CASSQGINTGELFF
TRBV28	17	many	NA	TRBJ1-4	TGTGCCAGCAGAAACGAGACAGTTTCAGCAACTAATGAAAAACTGTTTTTT	CASRNETVSATNEKLFF
TRBV18	15	NA	TRBD1	TRBJ2-1	TGTGCCAGCTCACCGAGGACAGGGTATACAGATGAGCAGTTCTTC	CASSPRTGYTDEQFF
TRBV7-9	13	NA	NA	TRBJ1-6	TGTGCCAGCAGCTTAGATGGTAATTCACCCCTCCACTTT	CASSLDGNSPLHF
TRBV27	16	many	TRBD2	TRBJ2-1	TGTGCCAGCACCATCCTCAGCGGGGGGTCCTACAATGAGCAGTTCTTC	CASTILSGGSYNEQFF
TRBV7-8	11	NA	NA	TRBJ2-3	TGTGCCAGCAGCTTGACCCATACGCAGTATTTT	CASSLTHTQYF
TRBV6-1	12	many	TRBD1	TRBJ2-1	TGTGCCAGCAGTGAAAGGAGGGACAGGGGGTTCTTC	CASSERRDRGFF
TRBV7-6	16	many	TRBD1	TRBJ2-2	TGTGCCAGCAGCTTAGGATGGGGACAGTACACCGGGGAGCTGTTTTTT	CASSLGWGQYTGELFF
TRBV5-1	15	few	NA	TRBJ2-3	TGCGCCAGCAGCTTGGACGCCACTAGCACAGATACGCAGTATTTT	CASSLDATSTDTQYF
TRBV29-1	13	NA	TRBD2	TRBJ2-1	TGCAGCGTCCAGGGACTATCCGACAATGAGCAGTTCTTC	CSVQGLSDNEQFF
TRBV27	15	NA	TRBD2	TRBJ2-3	TGTGCCAGCAGAGGACTAGCGGGAGAGGTAGATACGCAGTATTTT	CASRGLAGEVDTQYF
TRBV7-9	13	many	NA	TRBJ1-1	TGTGCCAGCAGCTTTCCCACCGGCCGCGAAGCTTTCTTT	CASSFPTGREAFF
TRBV27	15	many	TRBD1	TRBJ2-3	TGTGCCAGCAGTTTACAGGGGGCCTGGTCGAATACGCAGTATTTT	CASSLQGAWSNTQYF
TRBV19	14	NA	NA	TRBJ1-2	TGTGCCAGTAGGTCAGGACAGCACTTCTATGGCTACACCTTC	CASRSGQHFYGYTF
TRBV7-8	14	few	NA	TRBJ2-3	TGTGCCAGCAGCTTCTCCCTTAGCACAGATACGCAGTATTTT	CASSFSLSTDTQYF
TRBV15	16	few	TRBD1	TRBJ1-6	TGTGCCACCAGCAGAGATCTTGGGACAGCTAATTCACCCCTCCACTTT	CATSRDLGTANSPLHF
TRBV3-1	15	many	NA	TRBJ2-2	TGTGCCAGCAGCCAAGGCCAGGCGAACACCGGGGAGCTGTTTTTT	CASSQGQANTGELFF
TRBV18	14	NA	NA	TRBJ1-1	TGTGCCAGCTCTCCAACCTTATCAAACGGGGAAGCTTTCTTT	CASSPTLSNGEAFF
TRBV7-2	13	NA	NA	TRBJ1-2	TGTGCCAGCAGCTCCGACGGAGGCTATGGCTACACCTTC	CASSSDGGYGYTF
TRBV7-8	19	NA	TRBD2	TRBJ2-3	TGTGCCAGCAGCACAAGGCCGGCTAGCGGGGGCCCTAGCACAGATACGCAGTATTTT	CASSTRPASGGPSTDTQYF
TRBV20-1	17	many	TRBD2	TRBJ2-1	TGCAGTGCCTCGACTAGCGGGAGGGCCGCGGCCTACAATGAGCAGTTCTTC	CSASTSGRAAAYNEQFF
TRBV20-1	14	NA	NA	TRBJ2-4	TGCAGTGCTAGAGGACAGCTAGCCAAAAACATTCAGTACTTC	CSARGQLAKNIQYF
TRBV6-5	13	many	NA	TRBJ1-1	TGTGCCAGCAGACGGGACCACAACGATGAAGCTTTCTTT	CASRRDHNDEAFF
TRBV7-9	19	NA	TRBD1	TRBJ1-1	TGTGCCAGCAGCTTAGCGTGGGGACAGGGCCACCGAGCAAACACTGAAGCTTTCTTT	CASSLAWGQGHRANTEAFF
TRBV15	14	NA	NA	TRBJ2-5	TGTGCCACCAGCAGAAGGACGTTAAGAGAGACCCAGTACTTC	CATSRRTLRETQYF
TRBV7-2	13	many	NA	TRBJ1-5	TGTGCCAGCAGCTCGACAGCTAATCAGCCCCAGCATTTT	CASSSTANQPQHF
TRBV20-1	16	many	TRBD2	TRBJ2-1	TGCAGTGCTAGGCCCGCCGAGCGGGAGGGCTGGAATGAGCAGTTCTTC	CSARPAEREGWNEQFF
TRBV19	16	NA	NA	TRBJ2-1	TGTGCCAGTAGTATAGATGAGCCTACAGGGCTGAATGAGCAGTTCTTC	CASSIDEPTGLNEQFF
TRBV10-3	15	NA	NA	TRBJ1-4	TGTGCCACCAGCCAGGGGATTGCAACTAATGAAAAACTGTTTTTT	CATSQGIATNEKLFF
TRBV20-1	11	NA	NA	TRBJ1-1	TGCAGTGCCTCGATCCCCGCTGAAGCTTTCTTT	CSASIPAEAFF
TRBV6-2/TRBV6-3	16	NA	TRBD1	TRBJ1-5	TGTGCCAGCAGGCAAAGCGGGACAGGGGTCTCTCAGCCCCAGCATTTT	CASRQSGTGVSQPQHF
TRBV2	14	NA	NA	TRBJ1-5	TGTGCCAGCAGTGAAGTAACAGGGAATCAGCCCCAGCATTTT	CASSEVTGNQPQHF
TRBV7-2	13	many	NA	TRBJ2-1	TGTGCCAGCAGCCCCGGACAAAACAATGAGCAGTTCTTC	CASSPGQNNEQFF
TRBV5-1	10	many	NA	TRBJ2-7	TGCGCCAGCCAATCCTACGAGCAGTACTTC	CASQSYEQYF
TRBV20-1	16	many	TRBD1	TRBJ2-1	TGCAGTGCTGGCCGGGACAGGGGTTCCTTTTACAATGAGCAGTTCTTC	CSAGRDRGSFYNEQFF
TRBV20-1	13	NA	NA	TRBJ2-7	TGCAGTGTTAAAGCTGCCGCCACCTACGAGCAGTACTTC	CSVKAAATYEQYF
TRBV28	13	few	NA	TRBJ2-1	TGTGCCACCTACGGGGGACCCTACAATGAGCAGTTCTTC	CATYGGPYNEQFF
TRBV6-6	15	NA	TRBD1	TRBJ1-2	TGTGCCAGCAGTTTCACAGGGGCACTCGACTATGGCTACACCTTC	CASSFTGALDYGYTF
TRBV20-1	16	many	TRBD2	TRBJ2-1	TGCAGTGCTAGTGAGTTAGCGGGAGCCCCCTACAATGAGCAGTTCTTC	CSASELAGAPYNEQFF